This TCR beta chain stems from a study of blood T cell repertoires in COVID-19 (TCRdb year 2020). Study-wide context: Samples from collaborators originated in the United States, Italy and Spain and spanned both the acute and convalescent phases of COVID-19. The prospective study material was composed of cDNA or gDNA derived from T cells, B-cell-depleted T cells, or PBMCs. Subjects who had been exposed to COVID-19, were actively infected with it, or had recovered from it provided the deeply sampled blood TCRbeta repertoires that made up the dataset. The repertoires were released in a freely available public database meant as a resource for research on the immune response to SARS-CoV-2. Samples came from the ongoing ImmuneRACE study (first 160 participants) plus 1,254 subjects from 6 global collaborators. Nearly every sample came with metadata listing a de-identified subject ID, COVID-19 status, age in years and sex. Where available, HLA class I and class II types were taken from metadata supplied by the sample provider and were not determined by assay-based typing.

Points the paper makes about the study in general: The quantity of clinical and demographic metadata differed by source and by participant and was supplied without curation.

At one collaborating source in Seattle, patients were enrolled during active infection and were followed longitudinally through the course of disease. The collaborating institutions used their own protocols to collect whole blood in K2EDTA tubes. For TCRbeta analysis, collaborators shipped samples in one of three forms: frozen whole blood, isolated PBMCs, or DNA extracted from either of those sample types. The immunoSEQ Assay, a bias-controlled multiplex PCR, was used to amplify TCRbeta CDR3 regions from genomic DNA. As for how the authors treated the data: Nucleated cell counts per sample were estimated from amplification of reference gene primers within the assay. To quantify the absolute abundance of each unique TCRbeta CDR3 rearrangement, sequence reads were collapsed and filtered. For each sample, productive Simpson clonality was calculated by taking the square root of Simpson's diversity index across productive rearrangements. TCRdb retrieved this table from immuneACCESS and kept in-frame rearrangements only. Not all clones are present; in checked studies, unresolved V genes account for under half, and no reason is known for the remainder. The DNA was the basis for D and trimming; V, J and clone size are from that table. The sample table shows about 160,000 clones, and 87% are seen once. The top ten clones comprise under 13% of the sample.

About this clone itself: Its cognate antigen has yet to be identified. No base quality information exists; no much larger clone differs at one position.

From a lookup of the germline V gene (reference sequence), CDR1 and CDR2 are LNHNV and YYDKDF. The CDR3 numbers 14 residues from cysteine through phenylalanine. Kept here is only the CDR3 DNA, which spans 42 bases and is read in frame from base 1. V is shortened by 1 base, J by 9 bases, and the region joining them spans 13 bases. In this chain, TRBV15 is recombined with TRBJ2-1; TRBD1 is a weak D gene call, 6 bases matching. Sequenced: peripheral blood. The source of this sequence is a woman in her 70s with COVID-19, enrolled during active disease. The CDR3 region reads CATSRGGLMGEQFF. The DNA is TGTGCCACCAGCAGAGGGGGGCTCATGGGTGAGCAGTTCTTC.